One and the same sample provided the 6 T cell receptor beta chains below, sequenced in a study of technical replicates of blood from a few donors. Profiling relied on immunoSEQ multiplex PCR, and the TCRdb table lists in-frame clones only, not all of them. The sample has tens of thousands of clones, roughly 93% seen once. Sequencing was performed on PBMCs. These receptors were collected from a human donor in good health. Some clones in this sample may be carry-over from other donors' samples.

This chain uses TRBV27 with TRBJ2-7; 8 bases fit TRBD1. The CDR3 sequence is 13 residues long. Germline V lookup: CDR1 MNHEY, CDR2 SMNVEV (reference sequence). Losses at the gene ends were 6 bases for V and 6 bases for J; bases not matched to a gene: 7. This CDR3 is CASRLTGVGEQYF. DNA for the CDR3: TGTGCCAGCAGATTGACAGGGGTGGGCGAGCAGTACTTC.

The gene calls are TRBV7-9 and TRBJ2-1; 7 bases fit TRBD2. Losses at the gene ends were 4 bases for V and 8 bases for J; bases not matched to a gene: 14. The CDR3 runs to 16 residues. CDR1 and CDR2 (germline): SEHNR, FQNEAQ (reference sequence). CDR3: CASSSHLGLVDDEQFF. The DNA for the CDR3 is TGTGCCAGCAGCTCCCACCTCGGACTAGTGGATGATGAGCAGTTCTTC.

The J gene is TRBJ2-3, the V gene TRBV28; no clear D gene. Germline CDR1 and CDR2: MDHEN and SYDVKM. The CDR3 totals 14 residues. V dropped 5 bases and J dropped 1 base, with 10 bases sitting between them. DNA of the CDR3: TGTGCCAGCAGTCCTTTCACGGGCACAGATACGCAGTATTTT. Its translation: CASSPFTGTDTQYF.

CDR3: CASSSRANTEAFF. DNA of the CDR3: TGTGCCAGCTCCTCGAGGGCGAACACTGAAGCTTTCTTT. J is TRBJ1-1 and V is TRBV6-1; D not certain. The germline CDR1 and CDR2 sequences are MNHNS and SASEGT. CDR3 size: 13 residues. Trimming pared 8 bases from V and 1 base from J, leaving 11 bases between.

This chain uses TRBV29-1 with TRBJ2-1; weak D call: TRBD1 (6 bases). CDR3 length equals 15 residues. V shed 6 bases and J shed 0 bases, with 15 bases lying between them. The germline CDR1 and CDR2 sequences are SQVTM and ANQGSEA. The CDR3 region has the DNA TGCAGCGTGGTTGGGGGCTTTGACTCCTACAATGAGCAGTTCTTC. As protein: CSVVGGFDSYNEQFF.

The chain is built from TRBV2 and TRBJ1-6; tentatively, D is TRBD1 (6 bases). V dropped 4 bases and J dropped 10 bases, with 17 bases sitting between them. Germline CDR1 is SNHLY and CDR2 is FYNNEI. The CDR3 is made up of 15 amino acids. In DNA form, the CDR3 reads TGTGCCAGCAGTGTTATGGACAGTTTCGGGTCACCCCTCCACTTT. The encoded protein is CASSVMDSFGSPLHF.